The source of this TCR beta chain is a study of blood T cell repertoires in COVID-19. About the research overall: From the United States, Italy and Spain came samples of acute and convalescent COVID-19. The cDNA or gDNA used as material had been derived from T cells, B-cell-depleted T cells, or PBMCs.

The assay was immunoSEQ multiplex PCR, and TCRdb's table has in-frame clones only and misses some. The sample yields about 200,000 clones, around four fifths seen once. Deletions cut 0 bases from V and 1 base from J, with 6 bases between. The CDR3 is 15 amino acids. The germline V gene has CDR1 MNHEY and CDR2 SVGAGI. This chain joins TRBV6-5 and TRBJ2-2; D remains ambiguous. The clonotype comes from a woman aged 50 to 65 with active or convalescent COVID-19. Input material: peripheral blood. The CDR3 loop is CASSYSYQNTGELFF. CDR3 DNA sequence: TGTGCCAGCAGTTACTCCTACCAGAACACCGGGGAGCTGTTTTTT.